Below, 21 T cell receptor beta chains from the same sample are listed, as sequenced in a study of shared clonotypes between healthy human individuals. The naive CD8 population came from CD45RO-negative cells selected for CCR7, without terminally differentiated effector memory CD45RA+ cells. Generated by immunoSEQ multiplex PCR, the TCRdb table keeps only in-frame clones and is missing some. The sample lists about 2.1 million clones; just over 90% were seen once. Sequenced input: naive CD8+ T cells from PBMCs. These TCRs come from a young man in good health. Some clones in this sample may be carry-over from other donors' samples.

In the case of this clone: Other DNA sequences in the sample encode the same CDR3. The chain has TRBV5-4 and TRBJ2-7; 7 nucleotides match TRBD1. The CDR3 runs 14 residues. The trim removed 0 bases at V and 1 base at J, leaving 1 base unmatched. Germline CDR1 SGHNT, CDR2 YYREEE (reference sequence). The CDR3 sequence: CASSLGRGSYEQYF. The CDR3 DNA follows: TGTGCCAGCAGCTTGGGCAGGGGGTCCTACGAGCAGTACTTC.

The chain has TRBV10-3 and TRBJ2-7; no definite D call. V was trimmed by 3 bases and J by 0 bases, leaving 15 bases between them. Germline loops: CDR1 ENHRY, CDR2 SYGVKD. The CDR3 runs to 16 residues. The CDR3 spells CAISDDAHDRSYEQYF. As DNA, the CDR3 is TGTGCCATCAGTGATGACGCCCATGACCGCTCCTACGAGCAGTACTTC.

This rearrangement joins TRBV5-8 to TRBJ2-5; TRBD2 matches at 8 bases. Germline values: CDR1 SGHTS, CDR2 YDEGEE. The ends lost 5 bases at V and 5 bases at J; junction bases unmatched: 14. The CDR3 extends over 16 amino acids. The CDR3 region is CASRGASSGRRETQYF. In DNA, the CDR3 is TGTGCCAGCAGGGGGGCAAGCAGCGGGAGAAGGGAGACCCAGTACTTC.

This rearrangement joins TRBV7-9 to TRBJ2-3, with D maybe TRBD2 (6 bases). Germline values: CDR1 SEHNR, CDR2 FQNEAQ (reference sequence). V gave up 5 bases and J gave up 0 bases, with 21 bases separating them. CDR3 length: 18 residues. CDR3 in DNA: TGTGCCAGCAGCCACCCGGAGGGAGGCCCCCTTAGCACAGATACGCAGTATTTT. It specifies CASSHPEGGPLSTDTQYF.

The rearrangement links TRBV15 to TRBJ2-4; D is possibly TRBD1 (6 bases). Germline V gene lookup returns CDR1 LNHNV and CDR2 YYDKDF (reference sequence). Trimming pared 4 bases from V and 0 bases from J, leaving 13 bases between. The CDR3 has 16 amino acids. CDR3 sequence (DNA): TGTGCCACCAGCACCCACTACAGGGTAGCCAAAAACATTCAGTACTTC. It yields the protein CATSTHYRVAKNIQYF.

V is TRBV6-5 and J is TRBJ2-6, with D maybe TRBD1 (5 bases). Germline CDR1 reads MNHEY; CDR2 reads SVGAGI. This CDR3 spans 15 amino acids. The germline V and J ends were trimmed by 6 bases and 2 bases, with 11 bases remaining between them. The CDR3 sequence is CASSDWGTGANVLTF. For the CDR3, the DNA is TGTGCCAGCAGCGACTGGGGCACTGGGGCCAACGTCCTGACTTTC.

The genes are TRBV4-3 and TRBJ2-3; no clear D. Trimming took off 0 bases at V and 6 bases at J, with 13 bases between the two ends. Germline V gene lookup returns CDR1 LGHNA and CDR2 YSLEER. The CDR3 runs to 15 residues. Here the CDR3 DNA reads TGCGCCAGCAGCCAAGATAGGACCGAAAGGGATACGCAGTATTTT. Residues: CASSQDRTERDTQYF.

This chain connects TRBV28 to TRBJ2-7, with D perhaps matching TRBD2 (6 bases). The germline CDR1 and CDR2 sequences are MDHEN and SYDVKM. The CDR3 loop spans 14 amino acids. The V end was cut by 2 bases, the J end by 7 bases, with 15 bases between. CDR3 sequence reads: CASSLAVFRGEQYF. CDR3 sequence (DNA): TGTGCCAGCAGTTTAGCCGTGTTCCGGGGGGAGCAGTACTTC.

V and J are TRBV4-1 and TRBJ2-1, with 9 nucleotides matching TRBD2. The J segment lost 6 bases and the V segment lost 2 bases, leaving 5 bases of the junction unmatched. Per the germline V gene, CDR1 is MGHRA and CDR2 is YSYEKL. The CDR3 covers 15 residues. CDR3 in DNA: TGCGCCAGCAGCCAATTAGCGGGGGTCTTCAATGAGCAGTTCTTC. Translated, it gives CASSQLAGVFNEQFF.

To note about this clone: This sample includes further DNA sequences coding for the same CDR3. This chain connects TRBV4-1 to TRBJ2-3; tentative D call: TRBD1 (5 bases). Germline assignment: CDR1 MGHRA and CDR2 YSYEKL. The CDR3 covers 13 residues. V lost 1 base, J lost 4 bases, and 6 bases lay in between. CDR3 nucleotide sequence: TGCGCCAGCAGCCAAGTAGGGGCAGATACGCAGTATTTT. Amino acids: CASSQVGADTQYF.

Points on this clone: Other DNA sequences in this sample translate to the same CDR3. CDR3 loop: CASSQAPGNTGELFF. CDR3 nucleotides: TGCGCCAGCAGCCAAGCCCCGGGGAACACCGGGGAGCTGTTTTTT. V and J are TRBV4-1 and TRBJ2-2, with no clear D. Germline V gives CDR1 MGHRA, CDR2 YSYEKL. This CDR3 region has 15 residues. With 1 base removed from V and 1 base from J, the gap between germline ends came to 7 bases.

The chain employs TRBV28 and TRBJ2-7, with D possibly matching TRBD2 (5 bases). Germline V gives CDR1 MDHEN, CDR2 SYDVKM. V was trimmed by 1 base and J by 5 bases, leaving 12 bases between them. CDR3 size: 14 residues. Written as DNA, the CDR3 is TGTGCCAGCAGTTTATTGGAGTCCGGGGACGAGCAGTACTTC. It codes for CASSLLESGDEQYF.

The J gene is TRBJ2-2, the V gene TRBV7-3; D perhaps matches TRBD2 (6 bases). This CDR3 is built from 14 residues. Germline V CDR1 and CDR2: SGHTA, FQGTGA. The V end lost 3 bases, the J end lost 6 bases, and 11 bases lay between the germline ends. The CDR3 DNA sequence: TGTGCCAGCAGCTTGACTAGGGCGGCCGGGGAGCTGTTTTTT. It yields the protein CASSLTRAAGELFF. Drawing the rest from reference TRBV7-3 and TRBJ2-2, the complete variable domain is GAGVSQTPSNKVTEKGKYVELRCDPISGHTALYWYRQSLGQGPEFLIYFQGTGAADDSGLPNDRFFAVRPEGSVSTLKIQRTERGDSAVYLCASSLTRAAGELFFGEGSRLTVL.

V and J are TRBV9 and TRBJ2-1; 8 bases match TRBD2. The V segment lost 0 bases and the J segment 0 bases; nucleotides outside the gene matches: 5. The V gene's germline CDR1 is SGDLS and CDR2 YYNGEE. This CDR3 is built from 17 residues. The DNA for the CDR3 is TGTGCCAGCAGCGTAGGATCGGGGGGGAGCTCCTACAATGAGCAGTTCTTC. The encoded protein is CASSVGSGGSSYNEQFF.

This chain uses TRBV28 with TRBJ2-7, with D perhaps TRBD2 (5 bases). Trimming stripped 1 base from V and 6 bases from J, with 10 bases between. CDR1 is MDHEN, CDR2 SYDVKM, per germline. The CDR3 runs to 13 residues. The CDR3 DNA is TGTGCCAGCAGTTTATTCAGACGGGGCGAGCAGTACTTC. It specifies CASSLFRRGEQYF.

The chain uses TRBV28 and TRBJ2-7; possibly TRBD2 for D (5 bases). The V gene's germline CDR1 is MDHEN and CDR2 SYDVKM. The length of the CDR3 is 15 residues. Trimming shortened V by 6 bases and J by 5 bases, and 20 bases separated the two germline ends. Here the CDR3 reads CASRLTSAISNEQYF. DNA of the CDR3: TGTGCCAGCAGGCTCACTAGTGCCATTAGCAACGAGCAGTACTTC.

V and J are TRBV10-3 and TRBJ2-7; perhaps TRBD1 as D (6 bases). V was cut by 4 bases and J by 7 bases, with 17 bases left in between. CDR1 is ENHRY, CDR2 SYGVKD, per germline. This CDR3 is 14 amino acids long. In DNA form, the CDR3 reads TGTGCCATCAGTGTTCAGGACAGATCAATAGAGCAGTACTTC. It is translated as CAISVQDRSIEQYF.

The CDR3 DNA is TGTGCCAGCAGCTTAGACCCACCAGGGTTGGTCTATGGCTACACCTTC. The encoded protein is CASSLDPPGLVYGYTF. The V and J genes are TRBV11-2 and TRBJ1-2; the D gene is possibly TRBD1 (5 bases). Trimming took 0 bases from V and 4 from J, leaving 15 bases between them. Looked up from germline, CDR1 is SGHAT and CDR2 is FQNNGV. This CDR3 has 16 residues. The whole variable domain, remainder taken from reference TRBV11-2 and TRBJ1-2, is EAGVAQSPRYKIIEKRQSVAFWCNPISGHATLYWYQQILGQGPKLLIQFQNNGVVDDSQLPKDRFSAERLKGVDSTLKIQPAKLEDSAVYLCASSLDPPGLVYGYTFGSGTRLTVV.

The rearrangement links TRBV5-6 to TRBJ2-7; D is possibly TRBD1 or TRBD2 (5 bases each). This CDR3 is built from 18 residues. V dropped 4 bases and J dropped 2 bases, with 25 bases sitting between them. Per germline, CDR1 SGHDT and CDR2 YYEEEE. Here the CDR3 reads CASSTPYPRGPGTYEQYF. CDR3 DNA sequence: TGTGCCAGCAGCACCCCCTATCCGAGGGGACCGGGTACCTACGAGCAGTACTTC.

The chain employs TRBV28 and TRBJ2-5; 7 nucleotides match TRBD1. With the DNA end fitting TRBJ2-7 better, the J assignment may be wrong. This CDR3 spans 14 amino acids. Germline lookup yields CDR1 MDHEN and CDR2 SYDVKM. The CDR3 here is CASSRTGDTYEQYF. The CDR3 DNA reads TGTGCCAGCAGTCGGACAGGCGATACCTACGAGCAGTACTTC.

This chain links TRBV19 with TRBJ2-1, with D possibly being TRBD2 (5 bases). The CDR3 is 14 amino acids. The germline V gene encodes CDR1 LNHDA and CDR2 SQIVND (reference sequence). V gave up 1 base and J gave up 4 bases, with 8 bases separating them. The CDR3 nucleotides read TGTGCCAGTAGTATAGTACTAGAGTACAATGAGCAGTTCTTC. Encoded protein: CASSIVLEYNEQFF.